Following are 11 T cell receptor beta chains from one sample sequenced in a study of blood T cell repertoires in COVID-19. The assay was immunoSEQ multiplex PCR, and TCRdb's table has in-frame clones only and misses some. The sample includes fewer than 35,000 clones, roughly nine tenths seen only once; the top ten take about 2%. The material sequenced was peripheral blood. The source is a man aged 50 or older with active or convalescent COVID-19.

About this clone: Distinct nucleotide sequences in the sample also encode this CDR3. J is TRBJ2-3 and V is TRBV7-3, with D perhaps TRBD2 (6 bases). The CDR3 has 13 residues. Germline CDR1 reads SGHTA; CDR2 reads FQGTGA. With 5 bases removed from V and 0 bases from J, the gap between germline ends came to 6 bases. CDR3 amino acids: CASSLASTDTQYF. CDR3 sequence (DNA): TGTGCCAGCAGCCTAGCGAGCACAGATACGCAGTATTTT. The full variable domain, in which reference TRBV7-3 and TRBJ2-3 provide the parts outside the CDR3, is GAGVSQTPSNKVTEKGKYVELRCDPISGHTALYWYRQSLGQGPEFLIYFQGTGAADDSGLPNDRFFAVRPEGSVSTLKIQRTERGDSAVYLCASSLASTDTQYFGPGTRLTVL.

This chain connects TRBV10-3 to TRBJ2-1, with TRBD1 as a possible D gene (5 bases). Germline V gene sequence: CDR1 ENHRY, CDR2 SYGVKD. V lost 8 bases, J lost 4 bases, and 15 bases lay in between. The CDR3 length is 14 residues. CDR3 region: CAISWGAGYNEQFF. The CDR3 DNA reads as TGTGCCATCTCCTGGGGCGCCGGGTACAATGAGCAGTTCTTC.

The rearrangement links TRBV5-4 to TRBJ2-3; 9 nucleotides align to TRBD2. Trimming cost V 2 bases and J 4 bases; bases outside gene matches: 5. The CDR3 loop spans 15 amino acids. CDR1 SGHNT and CDR2 YYREEE come from the germline V gene (reference sequence). The CDR3 is CASSFFSGSSDTQYF. For the CDR3, the DNA is TGTGCCAGCAGCTTTTTTAGCGGGAGTTCAGATACGCAGTATTTT.

The V and J genes are TRBV3-1 (or the pseudogene TRBV3-2) and TRBJ1-2, with TRBD1 matching over 8 bases. The CDR3 covers 15 residues. The ends lost 0 bases at V and 6 bases at J; junction bases unmatched: 6. Germline CDR1 is LGHDT and CDR2 is YNNKEL (reference sequence). As DNA, the CDR3 is TGTGCCAGCAGCCAAGATTTTGGACAGGGTAATGGCTACACCTTC. It yields the protein CASSQDFGQGNGYTF.

V and J are TRBV14 and TRBJ2-3; D perhaps matches TRBD2 (5 bases). Trimming cost V 2 bases and J 1 base, with 10 bases left between them. This CDR3 contains 15 residues. The germline CDR1 and CDR2 sequences are SGHDN and FVKESK. CDR3 nucleotide sequence: TGTGCCAGCAGCCAAACCGGACTCCGCACAGATACGCAGTATTTT. Translated: CASSQTGLRTDTQYF.

The DNA of the CDR3 is TGCAGCGCCGGACTAGCGGCGACCTCCTACGAGCAGTACTTC. As protein: CSAGLAATSYEQYF. This chain uses TRBV29-1 with TRBJ2-7, with 10 bases matching TRBD2. Germline V gene sequence: CDR1 SQVTM, CDR2 ANQGSEA. The CDR3 has 14 amino acids. Trimming at V came to 7 bases and at J to 0 bases, leaving 6 bases not matched to a gene.

The rearrangement links TRBV29-1 to TRBJ2-5; TRBD2 is a possible D gene (6 bases). Germline V CDR1 and CDR2: SQVTM, ANQGSEA. This CDR3 has 12 residues. V was clipped by 4 bases and J by 5 bases, with 11 bases between them. CDR3 nucleotide sequence: TGCAGCGTTGGTCCGGGGAGGGAGACCCAGTACTTC. It encodes CSVGPGRETQYF. The variable domain in full, completed from reference TRBV29-1 and TRBJ2-5, reads SAVISQKPSRDICQRGTSLTIQCQVDSQVTMMFWYRQQPGQSLTLIATANQGSEATYESGFVIDKFPISRPNLTFSTLTVSNMSPEDSSIYLCSVGPGRETQYFGPGTRLLVL.

V is TRBV2 and J is TRBJ2-2, with a possible D match to TRBD2 (6 bases). The CDR3 has 18 residues. CDR1 and CDR2 (germline): SNHLY, FYNNEI. V lost 3 bases to trimming and J lost 1 base, with 18 bases between them. The CDR3 is CASSDRAPGLLNTGELFF. In nucleotides, the CDR3 is TGTGCCAGCAGTGATCGCGCCCCGGGACTCTTGAACACCGGGGAGCTGTTTTTT.

V and J are TRBV28 and TRBJ2-5; 7 bases match TRBD1. CDR3 length: 14 amino acids. Germline CDR1 MDHEN, CDR2 SYDVKM. J lost 2 bases, V lost 6 bases, and 6 bases had no gene match. The CDR3 spells CASRRDRPQETQYF. As DNA, the CDR3 is TGTGCCAGCAGACGGGACAGACCACAAGAGACCCAGTACTTC.

The table lists this clone with a count of one. This chain links TRBV15 with TRBJ1-4, with 8 bases fitting TRBD1. This CDR3 region has 15 residues. Trimming at V came to 3 bases and at J to 7 bases, leaving 7 bases not matched to a gene. In germline, CDR1 is LNHNV, CDR2 YYDKDF (reference sequence). The DNA of the CDR3 is TGTGCCACCAGCAGGCAGGACAGGGTAGGTGAAAAACTGTTTTTT. This translates into CATSRQDRVGEKLFF.

The J gene is TRBJ1-3, the V gene TRBV6-5; no definite D call. Germline V gene data show CDR1 as MNHEY and CDR2 as SVGAGI. Trimming pared 2 bases from V and 3 bases from J, leaving 11 bases between. The CDR3 runs 15 residues. This chain's CDR3 is CASSYKAPDGNTIYF. The DNA for the CDR3 is TGTGCCAGCAGTTACAAAGCGCCCGATGGAAACACCATATATTTT.